This T cell receptor (beta chain) was found in a study of OX40 agonist ivuxolimab in advanced cancers. Sequenced by immunoSEQ multiplex PCR; TCRdb stores in-frame clones only, minus some. This table holds about 34,000 clones, roughly 80% found once. Germline lookup yields CDR1 MNHEY and CDR2 SMNVEV (reference sequence). CDR3 size: 13 residues. Trimming took off 6 bases at V and 4 bases at J, with 10 bases between the two ends. The chain recombines TRBV27 with TRBJ2-1; TRBD1 might be the D (5 bases). The TCR was taken from an adult with an advanced solid tumor such as melanoma, head and neck, liver or kidney cancer. The starting material was CD4+ or CD8+ T cells sorted from blood, obtained in a trial of the OX40 agonist ivuxolimab. CDR3 protein: CASSATAYNEQFF. The CDR3 DNA is TGTGCCAGCAGCGCGACAGCTTACAATGAGCAGTTCTTC.